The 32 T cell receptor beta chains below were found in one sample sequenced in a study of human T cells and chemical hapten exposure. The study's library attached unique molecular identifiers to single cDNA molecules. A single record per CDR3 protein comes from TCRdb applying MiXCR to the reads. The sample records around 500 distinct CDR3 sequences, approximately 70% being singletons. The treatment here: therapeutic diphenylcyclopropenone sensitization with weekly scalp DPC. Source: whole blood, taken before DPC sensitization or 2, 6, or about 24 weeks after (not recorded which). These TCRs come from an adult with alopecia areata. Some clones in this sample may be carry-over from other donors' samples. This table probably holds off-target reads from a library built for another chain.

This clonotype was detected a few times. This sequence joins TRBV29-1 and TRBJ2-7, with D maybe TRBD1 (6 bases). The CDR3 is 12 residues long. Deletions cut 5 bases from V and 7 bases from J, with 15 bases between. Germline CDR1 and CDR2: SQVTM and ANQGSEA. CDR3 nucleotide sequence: TGCAGCGTTTTTGAACAGGGTAAAGAGCAGTACTTC. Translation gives CSVFEQGKEQYF.

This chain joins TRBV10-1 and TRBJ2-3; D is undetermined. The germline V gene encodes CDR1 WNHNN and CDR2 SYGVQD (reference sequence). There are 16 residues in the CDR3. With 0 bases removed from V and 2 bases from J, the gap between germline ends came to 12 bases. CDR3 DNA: TGCGCCAGCAGTGAGTCAGGCGCGGATTACACAGATACGCAGTATTTT. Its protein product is CASSESGADYTDTQYF.

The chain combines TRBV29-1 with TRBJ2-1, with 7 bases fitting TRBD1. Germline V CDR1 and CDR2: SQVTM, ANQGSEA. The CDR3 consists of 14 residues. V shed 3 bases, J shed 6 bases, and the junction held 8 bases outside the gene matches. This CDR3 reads CSVDAWDRRNEQFF. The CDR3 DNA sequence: TGCAGCGTTGACGCTTGGGACAGACGCAATGAGCAGTTCTTC.

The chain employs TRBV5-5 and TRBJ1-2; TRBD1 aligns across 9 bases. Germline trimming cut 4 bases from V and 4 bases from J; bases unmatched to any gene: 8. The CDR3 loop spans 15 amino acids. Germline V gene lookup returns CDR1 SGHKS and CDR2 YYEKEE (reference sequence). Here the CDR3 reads CASSGGPGQGYGYTF. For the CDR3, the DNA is TGTGCCAGCAGCGGGGGGCCGGGACAGGGCTATGGCTACACCTTC.

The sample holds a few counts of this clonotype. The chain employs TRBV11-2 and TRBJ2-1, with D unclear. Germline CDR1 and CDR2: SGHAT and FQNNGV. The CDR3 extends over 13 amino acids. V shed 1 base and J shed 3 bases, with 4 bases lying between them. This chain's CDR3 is CASSLGDYNEQFF. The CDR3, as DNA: TGTGCCAGCAGCTTAGGTGACTACAATGAGCAGTTCTTC. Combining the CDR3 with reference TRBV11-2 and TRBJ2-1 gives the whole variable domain EAGVAQSPRYKIIEKRQSVAFWCNPISGHATLYWYQQILGQGPKLLIQFQNNGVVDDSQLPKDRFSAERLKGVDSTLKIQPAKLEDSAVYLCASSLGDYNEQFFGPGTRLTVL.

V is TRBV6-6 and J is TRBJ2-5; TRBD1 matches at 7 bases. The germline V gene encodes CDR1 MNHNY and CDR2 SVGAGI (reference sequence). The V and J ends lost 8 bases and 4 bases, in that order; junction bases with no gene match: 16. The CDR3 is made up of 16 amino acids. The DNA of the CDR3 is TGTGCCAGCTCCCCAGGACGGGACAGATCCGTAGAGACCCAGTACTTC. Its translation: CASSPGRDRSVETQYF.

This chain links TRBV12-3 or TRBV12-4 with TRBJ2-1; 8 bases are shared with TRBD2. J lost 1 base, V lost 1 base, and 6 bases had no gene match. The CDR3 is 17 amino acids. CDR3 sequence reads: CASSLGGGGLSYNEQFF. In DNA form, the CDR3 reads TGTGCCAGCAGTTTAGGCGGCGGGGGGTTGTCCTACAATGAGCAGTTCTTC.

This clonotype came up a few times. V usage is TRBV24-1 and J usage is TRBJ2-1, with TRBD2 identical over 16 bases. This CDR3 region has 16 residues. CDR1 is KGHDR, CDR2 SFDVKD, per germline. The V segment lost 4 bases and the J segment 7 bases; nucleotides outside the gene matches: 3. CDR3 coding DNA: TGTGCCACCAGTGACCAGGGACTAGCGGGGGGGAATGAGCAGTTCTTC. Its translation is CATSDQGLAGGNEQFF.

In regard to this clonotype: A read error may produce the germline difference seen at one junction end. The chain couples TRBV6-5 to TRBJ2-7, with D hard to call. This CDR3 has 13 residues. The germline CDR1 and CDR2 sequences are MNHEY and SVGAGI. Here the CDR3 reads CASSDLISYEQYF. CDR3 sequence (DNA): TGCGCCAGCAGTGACTTAATCTCCTACGAGCAGTACTTC.

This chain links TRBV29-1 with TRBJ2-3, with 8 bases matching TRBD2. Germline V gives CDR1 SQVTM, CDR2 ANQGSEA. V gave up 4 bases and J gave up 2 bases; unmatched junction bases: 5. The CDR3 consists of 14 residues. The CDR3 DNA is TGCAGCGTTGTTCGGCGGGGGGACACAGATACGCAGTATTTT. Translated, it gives CSVVRRGDTDTQYF.

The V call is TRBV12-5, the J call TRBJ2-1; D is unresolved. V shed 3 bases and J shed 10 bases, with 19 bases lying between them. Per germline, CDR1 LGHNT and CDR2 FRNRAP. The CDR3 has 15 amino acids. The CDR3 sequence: CASGFVTVGIEEQFF. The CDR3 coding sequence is TGTGCTAGTGGTTTTGTCACAGTGGGGATAGAGGAGCAGTTCTTC.

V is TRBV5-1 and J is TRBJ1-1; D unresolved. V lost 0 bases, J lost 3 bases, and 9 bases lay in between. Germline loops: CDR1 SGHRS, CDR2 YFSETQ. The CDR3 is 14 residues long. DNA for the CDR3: TGCGCCAGCAGCTTGGGTGTGCGGTACACTGAAGCTTTCTTT. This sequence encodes CASSLGVRYTEAFF.

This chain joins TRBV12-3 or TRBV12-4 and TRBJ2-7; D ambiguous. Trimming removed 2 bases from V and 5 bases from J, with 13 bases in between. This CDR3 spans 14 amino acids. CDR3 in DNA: TGTGCCAGCAGTTTACGGTTCGCCGCCGACGAGCAGTACTTC. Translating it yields CASSLRFAADEQYF.

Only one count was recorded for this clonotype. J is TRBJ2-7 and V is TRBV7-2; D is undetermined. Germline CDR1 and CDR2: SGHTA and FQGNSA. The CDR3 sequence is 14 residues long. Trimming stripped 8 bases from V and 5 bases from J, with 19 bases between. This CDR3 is CASGVSWKGNEQYF. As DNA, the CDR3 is TGTGCCAGCGGCGTCTCGTGGAAAGGGAACGAGCAGTACTTC.

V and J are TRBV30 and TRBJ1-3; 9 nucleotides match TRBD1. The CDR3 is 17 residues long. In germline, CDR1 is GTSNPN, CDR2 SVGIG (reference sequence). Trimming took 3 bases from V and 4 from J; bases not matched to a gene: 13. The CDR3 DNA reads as TGTGCCTGGAGGAAACTCACAGGGGGCAACCTCGGAAACACCATATATTTT. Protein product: CAWRKLTGGNLGNTIYF.

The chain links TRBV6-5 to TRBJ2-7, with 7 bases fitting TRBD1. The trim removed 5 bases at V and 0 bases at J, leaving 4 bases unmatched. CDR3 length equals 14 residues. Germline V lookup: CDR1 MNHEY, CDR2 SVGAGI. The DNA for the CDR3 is TGTGCCAGCAGTAAAGGACAGGTCTCCTACGAGCAGTACTTC. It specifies CASSKGQVSYEQYF.

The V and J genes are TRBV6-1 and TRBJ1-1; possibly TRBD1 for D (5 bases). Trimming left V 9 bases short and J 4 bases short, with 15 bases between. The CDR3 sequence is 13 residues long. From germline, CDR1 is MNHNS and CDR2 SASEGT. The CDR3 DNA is TGTGCCAGTCCCGGGAGGGGTACCACTGAAGCTTTCTTT. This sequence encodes CASPGRGTTEAFF.

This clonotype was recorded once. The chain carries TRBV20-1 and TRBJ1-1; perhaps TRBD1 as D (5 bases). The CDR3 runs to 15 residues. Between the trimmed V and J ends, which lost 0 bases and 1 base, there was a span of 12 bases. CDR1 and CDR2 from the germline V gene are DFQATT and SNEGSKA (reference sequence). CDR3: CSARDWPGANTEAFF. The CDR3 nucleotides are TGCAGTGCTAGAGATTGGCCCGGGGCGAACACTGAAGCTTTCTTT.

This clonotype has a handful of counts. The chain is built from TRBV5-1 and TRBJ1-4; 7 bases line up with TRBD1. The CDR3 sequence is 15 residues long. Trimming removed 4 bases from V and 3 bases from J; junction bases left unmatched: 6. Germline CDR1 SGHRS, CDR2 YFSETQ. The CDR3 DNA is TGCGCCAGCAGCGCTTACGGGACAGCTAATGAAAAACTGTTTTTT. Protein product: CASSAYGTANEKLFF. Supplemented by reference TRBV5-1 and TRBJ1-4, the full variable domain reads KAGVTQTPRYLIKTRGQQVTLSCSPISGHRSVSWYQQTPGQGLQFLFEYFSETQRNKGNFPGRFSGRQFSNSRSEMNVSTLELGDSALYLCASSAYGTANEKLFFGSGTQLSVL.

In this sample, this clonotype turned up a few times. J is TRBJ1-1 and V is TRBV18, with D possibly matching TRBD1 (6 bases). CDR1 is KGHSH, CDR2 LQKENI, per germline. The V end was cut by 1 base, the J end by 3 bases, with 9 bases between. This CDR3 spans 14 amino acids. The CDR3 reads CASSPQGGDTEAFF. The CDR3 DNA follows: TGTGCCAGCTCACCACAGGGGGGTGACACTGAAGCTTTCTTT.

CDR3 region: CASSRLGGALDCPQHF. CDR3 nucleotides: TGTGCCAGCAGCCGTTTAGGAGGGGCTCTAGATTGTCCCCAGCATTTT. V is TRBV9 and J is TRBJ1-5; the D gene is possibly TRBD1 (5 bases). The V and J ends lost 4 bases and 10 bases respectively, with 24 bases between them. The CDR3 has 16 amino acids. Germline V gives CDR1 SGDLS, CDR2 YYNGEE.

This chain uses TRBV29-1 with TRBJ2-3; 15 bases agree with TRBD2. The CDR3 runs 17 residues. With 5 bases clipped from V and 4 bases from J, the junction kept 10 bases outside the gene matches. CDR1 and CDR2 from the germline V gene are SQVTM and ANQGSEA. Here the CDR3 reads CSVSGTSGGPRADTQYF. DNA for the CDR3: TGCAGCGTTTCCGGGACTAGCGGGGGGCCAAGGGCAGATACGCAGTATTTT.

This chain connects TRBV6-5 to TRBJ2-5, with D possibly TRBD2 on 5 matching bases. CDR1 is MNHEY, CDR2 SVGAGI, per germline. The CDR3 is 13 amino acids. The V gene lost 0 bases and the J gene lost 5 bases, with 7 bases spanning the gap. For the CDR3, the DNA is TGTGCCAGCAGTTACTCGAGGAGGGAGACCCAGTACTTC. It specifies CASSYSRRETQYF.

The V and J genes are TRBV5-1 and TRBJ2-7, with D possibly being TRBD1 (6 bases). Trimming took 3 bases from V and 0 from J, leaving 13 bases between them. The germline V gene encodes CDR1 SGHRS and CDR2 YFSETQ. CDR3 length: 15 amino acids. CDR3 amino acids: CASSYSGAYSYEQYF. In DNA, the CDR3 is TGCGCCAGCAGCTATTCAGGGGCCTACTCCTACGAGCAGTACTTC.

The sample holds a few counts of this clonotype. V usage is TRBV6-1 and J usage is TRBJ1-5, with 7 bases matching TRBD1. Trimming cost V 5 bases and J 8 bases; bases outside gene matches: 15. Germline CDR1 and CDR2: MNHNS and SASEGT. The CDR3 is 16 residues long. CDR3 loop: CASSFYPGQTSKPQHF. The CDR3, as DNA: TGTGCCAGCAGTTTCTACCCGGGACAGACATCAAAGCCCCAGCATTTT.

CDR3 bases: TGTGCCATCAGTGGGGGGACAGCTAACAATGAGCAGTTCTTC. This gives the protein CAISGGTANNEQFF. V gene TRBV10-3 combines with J gene TRBJ2-1, with TRBD1 identical over 7 bases. The CDR3 sequence is 14 residues long. Looked up from germline, CDR1 is ENHRY and CDR2 is SYGVKD. After removal of 4 bases from V and 5 bases from J, the junction contained 5 bases not matched to a gene.

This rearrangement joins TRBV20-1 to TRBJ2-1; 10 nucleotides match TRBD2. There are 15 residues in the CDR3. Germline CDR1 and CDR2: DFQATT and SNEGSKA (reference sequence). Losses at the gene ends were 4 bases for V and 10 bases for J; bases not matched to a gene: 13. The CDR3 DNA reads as TGCAGTGCTATTTCCCCCAGGACTAGCGGCCGGGAGCAGTTCTTC. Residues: CSAISPRTSGREQFF.

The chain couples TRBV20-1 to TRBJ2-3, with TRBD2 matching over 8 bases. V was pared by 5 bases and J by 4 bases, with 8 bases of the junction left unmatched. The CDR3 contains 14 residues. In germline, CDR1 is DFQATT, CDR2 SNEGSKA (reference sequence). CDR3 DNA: TGCAGTGCTCCGGGAGGGGCTGAATCAGATACGCAGTATTTT. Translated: CSAPGGAESDTQYF.

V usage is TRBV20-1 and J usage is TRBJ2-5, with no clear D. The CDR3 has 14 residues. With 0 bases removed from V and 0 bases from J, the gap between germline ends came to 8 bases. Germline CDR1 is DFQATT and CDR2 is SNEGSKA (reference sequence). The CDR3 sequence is CSARDRWYQETQYF. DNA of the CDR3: TGCAGTGCTAGAGATCGGTGGTACCAAGAGACCCAGTACTTC.

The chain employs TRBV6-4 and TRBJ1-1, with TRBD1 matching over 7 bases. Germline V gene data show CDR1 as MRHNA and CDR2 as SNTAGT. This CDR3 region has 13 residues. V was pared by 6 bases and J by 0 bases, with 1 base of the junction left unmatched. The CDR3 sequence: CASRGQMNTEAFF. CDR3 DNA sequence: TGTGCCAGCAGGGGACAGATGAACACTGAAGCTTTCTTT.

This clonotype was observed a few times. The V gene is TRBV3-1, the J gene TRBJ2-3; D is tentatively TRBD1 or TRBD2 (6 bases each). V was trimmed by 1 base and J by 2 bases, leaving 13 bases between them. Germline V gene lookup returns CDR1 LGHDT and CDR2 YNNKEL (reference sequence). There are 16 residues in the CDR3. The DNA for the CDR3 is TGTGCCAGCAGCCAAGCGGTTTCGGGGGCCACAGATACGCAGTATTTT. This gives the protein CASSQAVSGATDTQYF.

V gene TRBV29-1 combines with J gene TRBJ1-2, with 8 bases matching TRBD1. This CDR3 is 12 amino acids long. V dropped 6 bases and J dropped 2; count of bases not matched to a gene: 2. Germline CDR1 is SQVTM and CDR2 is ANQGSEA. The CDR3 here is CSVGTGNYGYTF. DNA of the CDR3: TGCAGCGTCGGGACAGGCAACTATGGCTACACCTTC.